What follows describes a single TCR beta chain. CDR1 and CDR2 from the germline V gene are MNHNY and SVGAGI (reference sequence). The CDR3 has 15 amino acids. With 8 bases removed from V and 5 bases from J, the gap between germline ends came to 20 bases. The data originate from a study of T cell responses to AZD1222 COVID-19 vaccine. Sequencing was performed with immunoSEQ multiplex PCR; in TCRdb, only in-frame clones are kept and a portion is missing. This table has about 150,000 clones, 90% appearing once. This chain uses TRBV6-6 with TRBJ2-3; D is perhaps TRBD1 or TRBD2 (6 bases each). The TCR comes from an adult in good health. Sample: peripheral blood, taken on day 0 of AZD1222 vaccination. The DNA for the CDR3 is TGTGCCAGCGCATTTCATAACGGAGGGGGAGATACGCAGTATTTT. It specifies CASAFHNGGGDTQYF.